Each of the 25 T cell receptor beta chains below was sequenced from the same sample in a study of Graves' ophthalmopathy and Graves' hyperthyroidism. RNA transcripts served as template for amplifying TCR beta CDR3 sequences. Second-round multiplex PCR followed a first-round RT-PCR using HTBI primers. MiXCR, run by TCRdb on the multiplex PCR reads, gives a single entry per CDR3 protein. The sample lists about 740,000 distinct CDR3 sequences, 40% occurring once. The sample taken for sequencing was peripheral blood. The receptors here all came from an adult man with Graves' ophthalmopathy.

This clonotype has a count of ten or more. In nucleotides, the CDR3 is TGTGCCAGCAGCCCCCAGGGAGGCTACGAGCAGTACTTC. Its translation: CASSPQGGYEQYF. The gene calls are TRBV7-2 and TRBJ2-7; D perhaps matches TRBD2 (6 bases). Per germline, CDR1 SGHTA and CDR2 FQGNSA. The CDR3 spans 13 residues. Trimming removed 5 bases at V and 3 bases at J, with 11 bases between.

The chain uses TRBV10-3 and TRBJ2-5, with D tentatively TRBD1 or TRBD2 (5 bases each). CDR3 length: 15 amino acids. V was pared by 3 bases and J by 0 bases, with 11 bases between. The germline V gene has CDR1 ENHRY and CDR2 SYGVKD. In DNA, the CDR3 is TGTGCCATCAGTGATGTGAGGGGCCACCAAGAGACCCAGTACTTC. Translated: CAISDVRGHQETQYF.

Details on this clonotype: This probably arose from a read error, given a far larger clone one base away. This chain uses TRBV7-9 with TRBJ1-5; D gene uncertain. In germline, CDR1 is SEHNR, CDR2 FQNEAQ (reference sequence). The CDR3 loop spans 13 amino acids. CDR3 loop: CAGSRGSNQPQHF. The CDR3 region has the DNA TGTGCCGGCAGTAGAGGTAGCAATCAGCCCCAGCATTTT.

Note on this clonotype: A much larger clone lies a single base off, so this may be a read error. This rearrangement joins TRBV5-1 to TRBJ1-5; possible D gene TRBD1, 6 bases. This CDR3 has 13 amino acids. Germline V gene data show CDR1 as SGHRS and CDR2 as YFSETQ. CDR3 in amino acids: CTSSFAGDQPQHF. The CDR3, as DNA: TGCACCAGCAGCTTCGCAGGGGATCAGCCCCAGCATTTT.

CDR3 coding DNA: TGTGCCAGTCGTGGACGGAGCCCAGCGAACACTGAAGCTTTCTTT. Amino acids: CASRGRSPANTEAFF. The chain couples TRBV19 to TRBJ1-1, with D unclear. Trimming removed 8 bases from V and 1 base from J, with 17 bases in between. There are 15 residues in the CDR3. Germline CDR1 and CDR2: LNHDA and SQIVND (reference sequence).

This chain connects TRBV9 to TRBJ1-1; no firm D call. V gave up 3 bases and J gave up 4 bases, with 16 bases separating them. Germline-derived CDR1 and CDR2 are SGDLS and YYNGEE. CDR3 size: 15 residues. The CDR3, as DNA: TGTGCCAGCAGCGAAAACGACGGGCGCGGCACTGAAGCTTTCTTT. Amino acid sequence: CASSENDGRGTEAFF.

This clonotype was detected a few times. The chain recombines TRBV25-1 with TRBJ1-1, with D perhaps TRBD1 (6 bases). CDR1 MGHDK and CDR2 SYGVNS come from the germline V gene. V was pared by 5 bases and J by 4 bases, with 14 bases between. The CDR3 has 14 residues. The CDR3 loop is CASSLDGGLTEAFF. The CDR3 nucleotides read TGTGCCAGCAGTTTGGATGGGGGGCTCACTGAAGCTTTCTTT.

The chain employs TRBV20-1 and TRBJ2-3, with 12 positions matching TRBD2. The CDR3 loop spans 13 amino acids. CDR1 DFQATT and CDR2 SNEGSKA come from the germline V gene (reference sequence). V shed 6 bases and J 6 bases; nucleotides not matched to a gene: 4. The CDR3 loop is CSAGGTSGDTQYF. DNA of the CDR3: TGCAGTGCCGGCGGGACTAGCGGGGATACGCAGTATTTT.

In this sample, this clonotype turned up a few times. The genes are TRBV12-3 or TRBV12-4 and TRBJ1-4, with D possibly being TRBD1 (5 bases). The CDR3 runs to 16 residues. V was cut by 6 bases and J by 8 bases, with 22 bases left in between. CDR3 in amino acids: CASRQRGGQGGEKLFF. Written as DNA, the CDR3 is TGTGCCAGCAGACAAAGGGGAGGTCAGGGAGGAGAAAAACTGTTTTTT.

V usage is TRBV20-1 and J usage is TRBJ1-4; the D gene is possibly TRBD1 (5 bases). The V gene's germline CDR1 is DFQATT and CDR2 SNEGSKA (reference sequence). This CDR3 region has 14 residues. V was cut by 4 bases and J by 7 bases, with 16 bases left in between. CDR3 coding DNA: TGCAGTGCTACCAGGGCGGGGATTGGTGAAAAACTGTTTTTT. This translates into CSATRAGIGEKLFF.

The J gene is TRBJ2-5, the V gene TRBV20-1, with 10 bases identical to TRBD1. The germline V gene encodes CDR1 DFQATT and CDR2 SNEGSKA (reference sequence). The CDR3 length is 14 residues. V lost 6 bases and J lost 4; bases outside the gene matches: 8. CDR3 in DNA: TGCAGTGCACCGAGACAGGGGGCGGGAGAGACCCAGTACTTC. Protein: CSAPRQGAGETQYF.

The rearrangement uses TRBV7-9 and TRBJ2-2; D unclear. CDR1 is SEHNR, CDR2 FQNEAQ, per germline (reference sequence). V shed 0 bases and J shed 3 bases, with 5 bases lying between them. There are 14 residues in the CDR3. This CDR3 reads CASSLAPDTGELFF. Here the CDR3 DNA reads TGTGCCAGCAGCTTAGCGCCTGACACCGGGGAGCTGTTTTTT.

There are many counts of this clonotype. The chain couples TRBV7-9 to TRBJ1-3, with D perhaps TRBD1 (5 bases). The V gene's germline CDR1 is SEHNR and CDR2 FQNEAQ (reference sequence). CDR3 length equals 14 residues. V lost 4 bases to trimming and J lost 0 bases, with 7 bases between them. In DNA, the CDR3 is TGTGCCAGCAGCTCTGGACACTCTGGAAACACCATATATTTT. Translating it yields CASSSGHSGNTIYF. Full variable domain (outside the CDR3, taken from reference TRBV7-9 and TRBJ1-3): DTGVSQNPRHKITKRGQNVTFRCDPISEHNRLYWYRQTLGQGPEFLTYFQNEAQLEKSRLLSDRFSAERPKGSFSTLEIQRTEQGDSAMYLCASSSGHSGNTIYFGEGSWLTVV.

The J gene is TRBJ1-4, the V gene TRBV7-9; 9 nucleotides line up with TRBD1. Losses at the gene ends were 5 bases for V and 6 bases for J; bases not matched to a gene: 7. CDR1 SEHNR and CDR2 FQNEAQ come from the germline V gene (reference sequence). The CDR3 runs to 15 residues. CDR3 in amino acids: CASSLSGTGYEKLFF. The CDR3 nucleotides read TGTGCCAGCAGCCTGAGCGGGACAGGGTATGAAAAACTGTTTTTT.

This clonotype was counted only a few times. The rearrangement uses TRBV6-1 and TRBJ1-5; 7 bases line up with TRBD1. Germline assignment: CDR1 MNHNS and CDR2 SASEGT. CDR3 length: 14 amino acids. The V segment lost 7 bases and the J segment 4 bases; nucleotides outside the gene matches: 7. This CDR3 reads CASIRQGGNQPQHF. The CDR3 coding sequence is TGTGCCAGCATTCGGCAGGGGGGTAATCAGCCCCAGCATTTT.

The chain links TRBV2 to TRBJ2-5, with D possibly TRBD1 on 6 matching bases. The J call is uncertain, as TRBJ2-7 better fits the DNA end. Germline V gene lookup returns CDR1 SNHLY and CDR2 FYNNEI. CDR3 length equals 15 residues. CDR3: CASSLIPGTPSEQYF. The CDR3 DNA follows: TGTGCCAGCAGTTTGATACCCGGGACACCCTCCGAGCAGTACTTC.

This clonotype was seen a few times. The rearrangement links TRBV29-1 to TRBJ1-1; D is possibly TRBD1 (6 bases). The CDR3 is 13 residues long. V lost 6 bases, J lost 7 bases, and 18 bases lay in between. Germline-derived CDR1 and CDR2 are SQVTM and ANQGSEA. The DNA for the CDR3 is TGCAGCGTGCCTGGGGGCGGAACTAATGAAGCTTTCTTT. Encoded protein: CSVPGGGTNEAFF. The whole variable domain, filled in from reference TRBV29-1 and TRBJ1-1, reads SAVISQKPSRDICQRGTSLTIQCQVDSQVTMMFWYRQQPGQSLTLIATANQGSEATYESGFVIDKFPISRPNLTFSTLTVSNMSPEDSSIYLCSVPGGGTNEAFFGQGTRLTVV.

In its sample, this clonotype was seen many times. The chain employs TRBV14 and TRBJ1-1, with 8 bases aligning to TRBD1. The V segment lost 3 bases and the J segment 6 bases; nucleotides outside the gene matches: 6. The CDR3 spans 14 residues. Looked up from germline, CDR1 is SGHDN and CDR2 is FVKESK. For the CDR3, the DNA is TGTGCCAGCAGCCAGGACTACAGGGGGTCTGAAGCTTTCTTT. Amino acids: CASSQDYRGSEAFF. Variable domain in full (rest from reference TRBV14 and TRBJ1-1): EAGVTQFPSHSVIEKGQTVTLRCDPISGHDNLYWYRRVMGKEIKFLLHFVKESKQDESGMPNNRFLAERTGGTYSTLKVQPAELEDSGVYFCASSQDYRGSEAFFGQGTRLTVV.

The CDR3 spells CASNLQGAYGETQYF. CDR3 bases: TGTGCCAGCAACCTACAGGGGGCTTATGGGGAGACCCAGTACTTC. The rearrangement uses TRBV9 and TRBJ2-5; TRBD1 matches at 9 bases. The CDR3 length is 15 residues. CDR1 is SGDLS and CDR2 is YYNGEE in the germline V gene. V was clipped by 6 bases and J by 5 bases; unmatched bases: 11.

This clonotype appeared a single time. The gene calls are TRBV19 and TRBJ2-2, with 12 bases that match TRBD2. Germline V gives CDR1 LNHDA, CDR2 SQIVND (reference sequence). This CDR3 is built from 15 residues. V gave up 7 bases and J gave up 7 bases; unmatched junction bases: 7. The CDR3 DNA reads TGTGCCAGTACCGATTCTAGCGGGAGGGTCGGGGAGCTGTTTTTT. This gives the protein CASTDSSGRVGELFF.

J is TRBJ1-4 and V is TRBV4-2; D not certain. The CDR3 contains 14 residues. V lost 3 bases and J 4 bases, leaving 9 bases between the germline ends. Germline V gives CDR1 LGHNA, CDR2 YNFKEQ. Here the CDR3 reads CASSHYQSNEKLFF. For the CDR3, the DNA is TGTGCCAGCAGCCATTACCAGAGTAATGAAAAACTGTTTTTT.

As to this clonotype: The junction and the germline gene differ at one end; a read error may be behind it. The chain uses TRBV10-2 and TRBJ1-3; no clear D gene. The CDR3 extends over 15 amino acids. CDR1 WSHSY and CDR2 SAAADI come from the germline V gene. Here the CDR3 DNA reads TGTGCCAGCAGTTACTCCGCTAATCCGGGAAACACCATATATTTT. This codes for CASSYSANPGNTIYF.

The sample holds a few counts of this clonotype. The J gene is TRBJ1-3, the V gene TRBV7-6; the D gene is possibly TRBD1 (5 bases). V shed 1 base and J shed 7 bases, with 8 bases lying between them. Germline values: CDR1 SGHVS, CDR2 FNYEAQ. This CDR3 spans 13 amino acids. CDR3 loop: CASSLEGRNTIYF. As DNA, the CDR3 is TGTGCCAGCAGCTTAGAGGGGCGGAACACCATATATTTT.

This clonotype was recorded a few times. The V and J genes are TRBV2 and TRBJ1-2, with 7 nucleotides matching TRBD1. The ends lost 6 bases at V and 4 bases at J; junction bases unmatched: 11. The germline V gene has CDR1 SNHLY and CDR2 FYNNEI. CDR3 length: 15 residues. CDR3: CASREDRRKFYGYTF. CDR3 nucleotide sequence: TGTGCCAGCAGGGAGGACAGGCGCAAATTCTATGGCTACACCTTC. The variable domain in full, with the rest retrieved from reference TRBV2 and TRBJ1-2, is EPEVTQTPSHQVTQMGQEVILRCVPISNHLYFYWYRQILGQKVEFLVSFYNNEISEKSEIFDDQFSVERPDGSNFTLKIRSTKLEDSAMYFCASREDRRKFYGYTFGSGTRLTVV.

This clonotype was picked up a small number of times. This chain links TRBV11-2 with TRBJ2-7; possibly TRBD2 for D (5 bases). Trimming took 5 bases from V and 7 from J, leaving 21 bases between them. Germline V gene data show CDR1 as SGHAT and CDR2 as FQNNGV. The CDR3 runs 15 residues. The CDR3 coding sequence is TGTGCCAGCAGCCCCCTGGGTGGCGGGTCGTGGGAGCAGTACTTC. This codes for CASSPLGGGSWEQYF.